The 28 T cell receptor beta chains below all came from one sample that was sequenced in a study of T-cell reconstitution after alpha-beta-depleted transplantation in children. Preparation of the TCRbeta library was carried out with unique molecular identifiers. TCRdb re-called the PCR reads through MiXCR, storing one row per CDR3 protein. The sample includes about 640,000 distinct CDR3 sequences, approximately 15% of them seen just once. The sample here was PBMCs from the stem cell graft donor, taken from the stem cell graft. Source of these receptors: a human donor who donated a stem cell graft to a child with acute myeloid leukemia.

This clonotype was detected only a few times. The chain uses TRBV20-1 and TRBJ2-7, with D perhaps TRBD2 (6 bases). V was trimmed by 6 bases and J by 1 base, leaving 19 bases between them. The germline CDR1 and CDR2 sequences are DFQATT and SNEGSKA (reference sequence). CDR3 size: 15 residues. CDR3 DNA sequence: TGCAGTGCCAGATCGCCGGGGGACCCTTCCTACGAGCAGTACTTC. This codes for CSARSPGDPSYEQYF.

The gene calls are TRBV7-9 and TRBJ2-1; the D gene is possibly TRBD1 (6 bases). The CDR3 is 11 residues long. In germline, CDR1 is SEHNR, CDR2 FQNEAQ (reference sequence). Trimming shortened V by 4 bases and J by 14 bases, and 12 bases separated the two germline ends. CDR3 sequence: CASSSQGRKFF. The CDR3 coding sequence is TGTGCCAGCAGCTCACAGGGCCGGAAGTTCTTC. Supplemented by reference TRBV7-9 and TRBJ2-1, the full variable domain reads DTGVSQNPRHKITKRGQNVTFRCDPISEHNRLYWYRQTLGQGPEFLTYFQNEAQLEKSRLLSDRFSAERPKGSFSTLEIQRTEQGDSAMYLCASSSQGRKFFGPGTRLTVL.

This clonotype appeared once. The chain couples TRBV20-1 to TRBJ2-7; the match to TRBD1 covers 8 bases. Looked up from germline, CDR1 is DFQATT and CDR2 is SNEGSKA (reference sequence). The CDR3 sequence is 15 residues long. Losses at the gene ends were 0 bases for V and 6 bases for J; bases not matched to a gene: 10. The CDR3 is CSARDAGTGVVEQYF. The CDR3 DNA sequence: TGCAGTGCTAGAGATGCCGGGACAGGAGTCGTCGAGCAGTACTTC.

This clonotype was detected only a few times. This rearrangement joins TRBV7-2 to TRBJ2-7; D perhaps matches TRBD2 (5 bases). The CDR3 sequence is 14 residues long. V dropped 0 bases and J dropped 1 base, with 7 bases sitting between them. In germline, CDR1 is SGHTA, CDR2 FQGNSA. In DNA, the CDR3 is TGTGCCAGCAGCTTAGCGCCGGGGTCCTACGAGCAGTACTTC. This codes for CASSLAPGSYEQYF.

The chain links TRBV7-9 to TRBJ2-7; 11 nucleotides agree with TRBD1. After removal of 4 bases from V and 2 bases from J, the junction contained 7 bases not matched to a gene. There are 16 residues in the CDR3. Germline CDR1 reads SEHNR; CDR2 reads FQNEAQ (reference sequence). Here the CDR3 reads CASSSPGQGVTYEQYF. In DNA form, the CDR3 reads TGTGCCAGCAGCTCGCCGGGACAGGGGGTAACCTACGAGCAGTACTTC.

The sample holds many counts of this clonotype. V usage is TRBV12-3 or TRBV12-4 and J usage is TRBJ1-6, with D tentatively TRBD1 (6 bases). V lost 3 bases to trimming and J lost 9 bases, with 15 bases between them. This CDR3 is 15 amino acids long. CDR3 bases: TGTGCCAGCAGTTTGGGCGGGCAGGGGAGTTCACCCCTCCACTTT. This encodes CASSLGGQGSSPLHF.

The table lists this clonotype with many counts. CDR3 nucleotides: TGTGCCAGCAGTTACTCGACAGGGAGAGATGGCTACACCTTC. It encodes CASSYSTGRDGYTF. The V call is TRBV6-5, the J call TRBJ1-2; 7 bases map to TRBD1. The V gene end was trimmed by 0 bases and the J gene end by 6 bases; junction bases not matched to a gene: 4. Per germline, CDR1 MNHEY and CDR2 SVGAGI. The CDR3 covers 14 residues.

In its sample, this clonotype was seen a few times. V gene TRBV7-2 combines with J gene TRBJ1-1, with 11 bases fitting TRBD1. The CDR3 is 14 amino acids. The V gene's germline CDR1 is SGHTA and CDR2 FQGNSA. J was trimmed by 8 bases and V by 4 bases; bases with no gene match: 6. The CDR3, as DNA: TGTGCCAGCAGCTCAGGACAGGGGGCTAACGAAGCTTTCTTT. Protein product: CASSSGQGANEAFF.

A few counts support this clonotype. The rearrangement uses TRBV7-2 and TRBJ2-5; 10 bases fit TRBD2. The CDR3 extends over 17 amino acids. The V and J ends lost 2 bases and 4 bases, in that order; junction bases with no gene match: 10. The V gene's germline CDR1 is SGHTA and CDR2 FQGNSA. The CDR3 spells CASSLWDSGGSRETQYF. DNA of the CDR3: TGTGCCAGCAGCTTATGGGATAGCGGGGGGTCCCGAGAGACCCAGTACTTC.

This clonotype showed up just a few times. This chain connects TRBV6-5 to TRBJ2-3, with no clear D. CDR1 is MNHEY, CDR2 SVGAGI, per germline. The CDR3 totals 14 residues. With 0 bases removed from V and 4 bases from J, the gap between germline ends came to 8 bases. Here the CDR3 DNA reads TGTGCCAGCAGTTACTCCAATAGAGCAGATACGCAGTATTTT. This gives the protein CASSYSNRADTQYF.

The table lists this clonotype with many counts. The V call is TRBV18, the J call TRBJ2-5; D gene unclear. The V end was cut by 5 bases, the J end by 10 bases, with 11 bases between. The CDR3 sequence is 11 residues long. CDR1 is KGHSH and CDR2 is LQKENI in the germline V gene. CDR3 nucleotide sequence: TGTGCCAGCTCATCGCAGATGGGCCAGTACTTC. This gives the protein CASSSQMGQYF.

At least ten counts were recorded for this clonotype. The CDR3 spells CASSQDRHEQFF. In DNA form, the CDR3 reads TGCGCCAGCAGCCAAGATCGGCATGAGCAGTTCTTC. The chain recombines TRBV4-3 with TRBJ2-1; D gene uncertain. CDR3 length: 12 residues. V was pared by 0 bases and J by 8 bases, with 5 bases between. From germline, CDR1 is LGHNA and CDR2 YSLEER.

This clonotype was counted ten times or more. The CDR3 reads CASSSQGFSDTQYF. In nucleotides, the CDR3 is TGTGCCAGCAGCTCCCAGGGCTTCTCAGATACGCAGTATTTT. The chain is built from TRBV7-2 and TRBJ2-3; maybe TRBD1 (5 bases). The CDR3 runs to 14 residues. The V gene's germline CDR1 is SGHTA and CDR2 FQGNSA. Trimming removed 4 bases from V and 4 bases from J, with 12 bases in between.

This rearrangement joins TRBV5-1 to TRBJ1-4; 7 nucleotides agree with TRBD1. CDR1 is SGHRS and CDR2 is YFSETQ in the germline V gene. J lost 4 bases, V lost 3 bases, and 3 bases had no gene match. This CDR3 region has 14 residues. CDR3 sequence: CASSSGQFNEKLFF. CDR3 coding DNA: TGCGCCAGCAGCTCGGGACAGTTTAATGAAAAACTGTTTTTT.

The table lists this clonotype with a few counts. The V call is TRBV7-3, the J call TRBJ2-4; TRBD1 matches at 9 bases. The germline CDR1 and CDR2 sequences are SGHTA and FQGTGA. J lost 0 bases, V lost 5 bases, and 5 bases had no gene match. This CDR3 contains 16 residues. This chain's CDR3 is CASSPGQGIAKNIQYF. The DNA for the CDR3 is TGTGCCAGCAGCCCCGGACAGGGGATAGCCAAAAACATTCAGTACTTC.

The V and J genes are TRBV3-1 and TRBJ2-7; no firm D call. The CDR3 is made up of 12 amino acids. The germline CDR1 and CDR2 sequences are LGHDT and YNNKEL (reference sequence). V was cut by 3 bases and J by 4 bases, with 7 bases left in between. The CDR3: CASSQRFYEQYF. CDR3 nucleotide sequence: TGTGCCAGCAGCCAGCGTTTTTACGAGCAGTACTTC.

This clonotype was seen ten or more times. The chain links TRBV11-2 to TRBJ1-6; weak D call: TRBD1 (5 bases). Per germline, CDR1 SGHAT and CDR2 FQNNGV. V was shortened by 5 bases and J by 4 bases, with 15 bases between the two germline ends. The CDR3 extends over 16 amino acids. This CDR3 reads CASSVGAGGYNSPLHF. CDR3 bases: TGTGCCAGCAGCGTAGGAGCCGGGGGGTATAATTCACCCCTCCACTTT. The whole variable domain, remainder taken from reference TRBV11-2 and TRBJ1-6, is EAGVAQSPRYKIIEKRQSVAFWCNPISGHATLYWYQQILGQGPKLLIQFQNNGVVDDSQLPKDRFSAERLKGVDSTLKIQPAKLEDSAVYLCASSVGAGGYNSPLHFGNGTRLTVT.

DNA for the CDR3: TGTGCCAGCCTGGGGAGTGCAACTAATGAAAAACTGTTTTTT. Protein: CASLGSATNEKLFF. The chain has TRBV28 and TRBJ1-4; D unresolved. The ends were cut back, 8 bases at V and 0 bases at J, with 10 bases in the middle. This CDR3 contains 14 residues. Germline V gene data show CDR1 as MDHEN and CDR2 as SYDVKM.

This clonotype turned up a few times. The chain is built from TRBV29-1 and TRBJ2-2, with a possible D match to TRBD1 (5 bases). Germline V gene data show CDR1 as SQVTM and CDR2 as ANQGSEA. V lost 7 bases and J lost 2, with 11 bases in between. The CDR3 covers 13 residues. CDR3 bases: TGCAGCGCGTGGGGCGTAAACACCGGGGAGCTGTTTTTT. Protein: CSAWGVNTGELFF.

Regarding this clonotype: It may be a read error: a sequence one base away is much more abundant. The gene calls are TRBV29-1 and TRBJ2-1; D tentatively reads TRBD1 or TRBD2 (6 bases each). There are 14 residues in the CDR3. The V gene's germline CDR1 is SQVTM and CDR2 ANQGSEA. The ends were cut back, 2 bases at V and 8 bases at J, with 16 bases in the middle. The CDR3 reads CSVEWGAVHDEQFF. The CDR3 bases are TGCAGCGTTGAATGGGGGGCCGTCCACGATGAGCAGTTCTTC.

V usage is TRBV6-1 and J usage is TRBJ2-7, with D perhaps matching TRBD1 (7 bases). This CDR3 region has 14 residues. V was pared by 4 bases and J by 4 bases, with 14 bases between. The germline gives CDR1 MNHNS, CDR2 SASEGT. This CDR3 reads CASSGGDRGYEQYF. CDR3 nucleotide sequence: TGTGCCAGCAGTGGGGGGGACAGAGGATACGAGCAGTACTTC.

This clonotype was counted many times. The chain has TRBV29-1 and TRBJ2-3; 7 bases agree with TRBD2. The CDR3 is 13 amino acids. Per germline, CDR1 SQVTM and CDR2 ANQGSEA. V was pared by 4 bases and J by 8 bases, with 9 bases of the junction left unmatched. CDR3 DNA sequence: TGCAGCGTTGTGACGGGGGGTTTCGGTACGCAGTATTTT. This encodes CSVVTGGFGTQYF.

This clonotype was seen only a few times. The chain is built from TRBV12-3 or TRBV12-4 and TRBJ1-2, with no clear D. V was trimmed by 2 bases and J by 4 bases, leaving 11 bases between them. The CDR3 runs 14 residues. CDR3 nucleotide sequence: TGTGCCAGCAGTTTATCGGATTCCGGCTATGGCTACACCTTC. Its protein is CASSLSDSGYGYTF.

As for this clonotype: Compared with germline, one end of the junction differs, possibly owing to a read error. Here the CDR3 reads CCARQGGPYSNQPQHF. The CDR3 region has the DNA TGCTGTGCTAGACAGGGGGGGCCCTATAGCAATCAGCCCCAGCATTTT. V is TRBV20-1 and J is TRBJ1-5, with TRBD1 matching over 9 bases. The germline gives CDR1 DFQATT, CDR2 SNEGSKA (reference sequence). The CDR3 is 16 residues long.

As to this clonotype: A much larger clone is a single base away; this may be a read error. The chain combines TRBV20-1 with TRBJ2-7; a possible D gene is TRBD2 (6 bases). The germline CDR1 and CDR2 sequences are DFQATT and SNEGSKA (reference sequence). The CDR3 is 13 residues long. CDR3 protein: CSARDLWAREQHF. The DNA for the CDR3 is TGCAGTGCTAGGGACCTTTGGGCTCGGGAGCAGCACTTC.

This clonotype has ten or more counts. CDR3 nucleotide sequence: TGTGCCAGCACCCAGGGACAGAACTACGAGCAGTACTTC. Translating it yields CASTQGQNYEQYF. The chain couples TRBV5-6 to TRBJ2-7, with 7 bases aligning to TRBD1. Germline lookup yields CDR1 SGHDT and CDR2 YYEEEE. V was clipped by 6 bases and J by 3 bases; unmatched bases: 6. The CDR3 has 13 residues.

This clonotype showed up many times. This chain joins TRBV11-2 and TRBJ2-3, with 7 bases lining up with TRBD2. Germline V gene sequence: CDR1 SGHAT, CDR2 FQNNGV. V was clipped by 8 bases and J by 0 bases; unmatched bases: 11. The CDR3 is 16 amino acids. The CDR3 nucleotides are TGTGCCAGCTACCGAGGGCGGGGGAGTAGCACAGATACGCAGTATTTT. It yields the protein CASYRGRGSSTDTQYF.

This clonotype appeared a few times. The chain employs TRBV7-3 and TRBJ2-1; the D call may be TRBD1 or TRBD2 (5 bases each). The CDR3 runs 15 residues. Germline CDR1 and CDR2: SGHTA and FQGTGA. V was cut by 1 base and J by 3 bases, with 10 bases left in between. This chain's CDR3 is CASSLKGPGYNEQFF. As DNA, the CDR3 is TGTGCCAGCAGCTTAAAGGGACCCGGCTACAATGAGCAGTTCTTC. The full variable domain, completed using reference TRBV7-3 and TRBJ2-1, is GAGVSQTPSNKVTEKGKYVELRCDPISGHTALYWYRQSLGQGPEFLIYFQGTGAADDSGLPNDRFFAVRPEGSVSTLKIQRTERGDSAVYLCASSLKGPGYNEQFFGPGTRLTVL.